The TCR beta chain under discussion was sequenced for a study of blood T cell repertoires in COVID-19. Study summary: Italy, Spain and the United States were the sources of the convalescent and acute COVID-19 samples. T cells, B-cell-depleted T cells, or PBMCs provided the cDNA or gDNA that served as material.

Study processing details: Reference gene primer amplification in the assay estimated nucleated cell counts. Sequencing was performed with immunoSEQ multiplex PCR; in TCRdb, only in-frame clones are kept and a portion is missing. The DNA was the basis for D and trimming; V, J and clone size are from that table. Among 110,000 to 150,000 clones listed, around nine tenths were seen once. Germline trimming cut 2 bases from V and 6 bases from J; bases unmatched to any gene: 6. CDR1 is SEHNR and CDR2 is FQNEAQ in the germline V gene (reference sequence). This CDR3 is 14 amino acids long. The sample consisted of peripheral blood. The clonotype was recovered from a human donor in a cohort sampled during active COVID-19. The chain carries TRBV7-9 and TRBJ1-1; 7 positions agree with TRBD1. CDR3 sequence: CASSLTGEYPEAFF. CDR3 sequence (DNA): TGTGCCAGCAGCTTAACAGGGGAATACCCTGAAGCTTTCTTT.